This TCR beta chain was identified in a study of blood T cell repertoires in COVID-19. Study background: In each case, the material was cDNA or gDNA derived from T cells, B-cell-depleted T cells, or PBMCs.

Authors' analysis steps: Scientists estimated how many nucleated cells there were by amplifying reference gene primers. Only in-frame clones appear in the TCRdb table, and some are missing; sequencing was by immunoSEQ multiplex PCR. Clonal size and the V and J genes are those of that table, whereas D and trimming came from the DNA. The sample carries around 46,000 clones, approximately 85% recorded once. The TCR comes from a human donor in a cohort sampled during active COVID-19. The donor label of this sample is uncertain. Sample: peripheral blood.

The CDR3 loop reads CATSDPGTGNYEQYF. DNA for the CDR3: TGTGCCACCAGTGATCCGGGGACAGGAAACTACGAGCAGTACTTC. This chain connects TRBV24-1 to TRBJ2-7, with 8 bases that match TRBD1. Per germline, CDR1 KGHDR and CDR2 SFDVKD. J was trimmed by 3 bases and V by 3 bases; bases with no gene match: 6. This CDR3 spans 15 amino acids.